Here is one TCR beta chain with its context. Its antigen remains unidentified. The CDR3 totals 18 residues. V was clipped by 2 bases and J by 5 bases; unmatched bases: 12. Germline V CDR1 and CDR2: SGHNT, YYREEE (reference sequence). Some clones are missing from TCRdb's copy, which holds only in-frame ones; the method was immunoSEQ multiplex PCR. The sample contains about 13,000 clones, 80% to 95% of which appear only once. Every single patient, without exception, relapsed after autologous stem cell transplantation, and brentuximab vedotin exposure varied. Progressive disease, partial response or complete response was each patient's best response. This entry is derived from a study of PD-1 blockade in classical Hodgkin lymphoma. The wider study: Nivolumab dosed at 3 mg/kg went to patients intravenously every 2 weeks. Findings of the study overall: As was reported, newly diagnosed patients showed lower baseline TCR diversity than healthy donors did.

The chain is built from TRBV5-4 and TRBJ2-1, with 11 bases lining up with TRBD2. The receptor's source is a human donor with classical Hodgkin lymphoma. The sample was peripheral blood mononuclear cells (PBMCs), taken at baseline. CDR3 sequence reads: CASSLGLAGSFRDNEQFF. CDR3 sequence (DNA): TGTGCCAGCAGCTTAGGACTAGCGGGCAGCTTTCGCGACAATGAGCAGTTCTTC. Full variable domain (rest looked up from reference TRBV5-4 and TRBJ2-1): ETGVTQSPTHLIKTRGQQVTLRCSSQSGHNTVSWYQQALGQGPQFIFQYYREEENGRGNFPPRFSGLQFPNYSSELNVNALELDDSALYLCASSLGLAGSFRDNEQFFGPGTRLTVL.